The 11 T cell receptor beta chains below all came from one sample that was sequenced in a study of blood T cell repertoires in COVID-19. TCRdb's table, derived via immunoSEQ multiplex PCR, lists solely in-frame clones and lacks some. The table has 200,000 to 300,000 clones, roughly 87% seen once. Source material: peripheral blood. These receptors originate from a man aged 60-69 years who had recovered from COVID-19.

This chain uses TRBV9 with TRBJ2-3, with D hard to call. This CDR3 has 13 amino acids. Germline lookup yields CDR1 SGDLS and CDR2 YYNGEE. Between the trimmed V and J ends, which lost 3 bases and 0 bases, there was a span of 5 bases. The CDR3 bases are TGTGCCAGCAGCGCCTATAGCACAGATACGCAGTATTTT. Translation: CASSAYSTDTQYF.

This clone occurred a few times. The chain has TRBV7-2 and TRBJ1-3; 7 bases map to TRBD1. The CDR3 has 15 residues. The germline V gene has CDR1 SGHTA and CDR2 FQGNSA. V was pared by 3 bases and J by 4 bases, with 6 bases of the junction left unmatched. The CDR3 loop is CASSLEGARGNTIYF. CDR3 sequence (DNA): TGTGCCAGCAGCTTGGAGGGGGCGAGGGGAAACACCATATATTTT.

The DNA for the CDR3 is TGCGCCAGCAGTCAGGCCCCCGGGGACTTGAGCTCCTACGAGCAGTACGTC. Its protein product is CASSQAPGDLSSYEQYV. V usage is TRBV23-1 and J usage is TRBJ2-7; D perhaps matches TRBD2 (6 bases). TRBV23-1 is an ORF for which the function is uncertain. The CDR3 extends over 17 amino acids. The V end was cut by 3 bases, the J end by 0 bases, with 18 bases between.

The chain carries TRBV18 and TRBJ1-5; 10 bases align to TRBD1. With V trimmed by 6 bases and J by 5 bases, 7 bases remained unmatched. CDR1 is KGHSH, CDR2 LQKENI, per germline. The CDR3 is 15 residues long. CDR3 sequence (DNA): TGTGCCAGCTCGCGGGACAGGGGCGCCGATCAGCCCCAGCATTTT. This sequence encodes CASSRDRGADQPQHF.

This clone was picked up one time. The V and J genes are TRBV28 and TRBJ1-4; D remains ambiguous. The CDR3 loop spans 12 amino acids. Germline values: CDR1 MDHEN, CDR2 SYDVKM. V was pared by 0 bases and J by 8 bases, with 4 bases between. As DNA, the CDR3 is TGTGCCAGCAGTTTATGGGAGGAAAAACTGTTTTTT. It codes for CASSLWEEKLFF.

In nucleotides, the CDR3 is TGTGCCATCAGTGAGTCGCCTGCGCTAGCGGGGGGTACGTTCTTC. It specifies CAISESPALAGGTFF. The genes are TRBV10-3 and TRBJ2-1; 11 nucleotides line up with TRBD2. J lost 15 bases, V lost 0 bases, and 10 bases had no gene match. This CDR3 is 15 amino acids long. Germline V gene data show CDR1 as ENHRY and CDR2 as SYGVKD.

The rearrangement links TRBV3-1 (or the pseudogene TRBV3-2) to TRBJ2-7; perhaps TRBD1 as D (6 bases). This CDR3 comprises 14 residues. Germline CDR1 is LGHDT and CDR2 is YNNKEL (reference sequence). V lost 1 base to trimming and J lost 5 bases, with 12 bases between them. The CDR3 nucleotides are TGTGCCAGCAGCCAAGCAGGGGCGAGCGACGAGCAGTACGTC. Protein product: CASSQAGASDEQYV.

J is TRBJ1-2 and V is TRBV6-5; weak D call: TRBD1 (5 bases). The CDR3 totals 13 residues. Germline loops: CDR1 MNHEY, CDR2 SVGAGI. V was shortened by 10 bases and J by 3 bases, with 15 bases between the two germline ends. CDR3 protein: CATTPGVHYGYTF. The CDR3 region has the DNA TGTGCCACAACCCCGGGGGTACACTATGGCTACACCTTC.

As for this clone: The same CDR3 arises from other DNA sequences in this sample as well. The rearrangement uses TRBV5-1 and TRBJ1-1; TRBD1 matches at 10 bases. V shed 2 bases, J shed 1 base, and the junction held 2 bases outside the gene matches. Per the germline V gene, CDR1 is SGHRS and CDR2 is YFSETQ. This CDR3 is 15 amino acids long. This CDR3 is CASSFRQGANTEAFF. The CDR3 nucleotides are TGCGCCAGCAGCTTTAGACAGGGGGCGAACACTGAAGCTTTCTTT.

The chain combines TRBV7-9 with TRBJ2-4, with D perhaps matching TRBD1 (5 bases). The CDR3 is made up of 16 amino acids. The V end lost 5 bases, the J end lost 0 bases, and 14 bases lay between the germline ends. Germline assignment: CDR1 SEHNR and CDR2 FQNEAQ (reference sequence). The CDR3, as DNA: TGTGCCAGCAGCCCGAATCAGGGCGTAGCCAAAAACATTCAGTACTTC. It encodes CASSPNQGVAKNIQYF.

In regard to this clone: At the DNA level, this CDR3 is encoded by other sequences in the same sample as well. This chain uses TRBV30 with TRBJ1-3; D not certain. From germline, CDR1 is GTSNPN and CDR2 SVGIG (reference sequence). Trimming left V 4 bases short and J 2 bases short, with 9 bases between. CDR3 length: 13 amino acids. CDR3 sequence reads: CAWTRGTGNTIYF. CDR3 nucleotides: TGTGCCTGGACGCGGGGTACTGGAAACACCATATATTTT. Complete variable domain (other parts from reference TRBV30 and TRBJ1-3): SQTIHQWPATLVQPVGSPLSLECTVEGTSNPNLYWYRQAAGRGLQLLFYSVGIGQISSEVPQNLSASRPQDRQFILSSKKLLLSDSGFYLCAWTRGTGNTIYFGEGSWLTVV.